These 13 T cell receptor beta chains share one sample of origin, sequenced in a study of T cells expressing NK-cell markers. TCRdb re-called the 5' RACE reads and shows each CDR3 protein once, DNA omitted. Its listing shows about 550,000 distinct CDR3 sequences. Material: blood T cells: a sorted CD56 or NKG2C T cell subset, CD4+ or CD8+ T cells, or bulk PBMC T cells (not recorded which). The receptor set was obtained from a man aged 18 to 30 in good health.

The J gene is TRBJ2-3, the V gene TRBV20-1. The CDR3 runs 15 residues. Germline CDR1 DFQATT, CDR2 SNEGSKA (reference sequence). This CDR3 reads CSARGLSPRTDTQYF.

The rearrangement links TRBV28 to TRBJ1-1. This CDR3 region has 11 residues. Germline V gives CDR1 MDHEN, CDR2 SYDVKM. CDR3 region: CASRTGERAFF.

The J gene is TRBJ1-5, the V gene TRBV4-1. The CDR3 has 16 residues. Germline lookup yields CDR1 MGHRA and CDR2 YSYEKL. CDR3 sequence: CASSQERRGREQPQHF.

The gene calls are TRBV5-6 and TRBJ2-7. Per germline, CDR1 SGHDT and CDR2 YYEEEE. The CDR3 extends over 12 amino acids. The CDR3 is CASGREAYEQYF.

The chain links TRBV12-3 or TRBV12-4 to TRBJ2-2; the D gene TCRdb calls, TRBD1, cannot be checked with no DNA. The CDR3 consists of 15 residues. The CDR3 region is CASSFWGLGTGELFF.

The chain employs TRBV19 and TRBJ2-7; checking the TCRdb D call of TRBD1 is not possible without DNA. The V gene's germline CDR1 is LNHDA and CDR2 SQIVND (reference sequence). This CDR3 has 13 amino acids. CDR3 in amino acids: CASSTPPSYEQYF.

The gene calls are TRBV5-1 and TRBJ1-6; TCRdb reports TRBD1, a call that lacks DNA to check it against. This CDR3 comprises 17 residues. Germline-derived CDR1 and CDR2 are SGHRS and YFSETQ. CDR3 loop: CASSLIWTGEGNSPLHF.

The chain carries TRBV9 and TRBJ1-2; TCRdb gives TRBD1 as the D gene, but with no DNA this cannot be confirmed. This CDR3 has 12 amino acids. The germline V gene has CDR1 SGDLS and CDR2 YYNGEE. The CDR3 sequence is CASGGVDYGYTF.

V and J are TRBV19 and TRBJ2-2; TCRdb's D call of TRBD1 is untestable without DNA. The CDR3 has 14 residues. Germline V gives CDR1 LNHDA, CDR2 SQIVND (reference sequence). The CDR3 here is CASSWGQGAGELFF. Complete variable domain (other parts from reference TRBV19 and TRBJ2-2): DGGITQSPKYLFRKEGQNVTLSCEQNLNHDAMYWYRQDPGQGLRLIYYSQIVNDFQKGDIAEGYSVSREKKESFPLTVTSAQKNPTAFYLCASSWGQGAGELFFGEGSRLTVL.

The chain's CDR3 is CASSPSVAESYNEQFF. The chain is built from TRBV7-2 and TRBJ2-1; the TRBD2 assignment by TCRdb is unverifiable without DNA. Germline loops: CDR1 SGHTA, CDR2 FQGNSA. The CDR3 runs to 16 residues.

The V call is TRBV12-3 or TRBV12-4, the J call TRBJ2-7; TCRdb selects TRBD1, and the lack of DNA leaves this call unchecked. The length of the CDR3 is 14 residues. The CDR3 sequence is CASSSSGTAYEQYF.

The chain recombines TRBV6-2 or TRBV6-3 with TRBJ1-5. The CDR3 has 14 amino acids. Germline assignment: CDR1 MNHEY and CDR2 SVGEGT. The CDR3 reads CASTAPGSNQPQHF.

This chain joins TRBV27 and TRBJ1-1; TCRdb returns TRBD1, unconfirmable since there is no DNA. The CDR3 length is 12 residues. Germline loops: CDR1 MNHEY, CDR2 SMNVEV (reference sequence). The chain's CDR3 is CASARGGTEAFF.